This T cell receptor (beta chain) was sequenced in a study of chemoradiotherapy in HPV16-positive cancers. The CDR3 has 14 amino acids. Germline V lookup: CDR1 MNHEY, CDR2 SVGAGI. V shed 2 bases and J shed 6 bases, with 14 bases lying between them. On this clone itself: The antigen remains undetermined.

Data came from immunoSEQ multiplex PCR; TCRdb stores just in-frame clones and leaves some out. The sample shows some 3,100 clones, roughly nine tenths of them seen only once. Study outcomes and limitations: In HPV16-positive patients, HPV-responsive T-cell expansion tracked better recurrence-free survival. Candidate HPV-specific clones and E7-related TCR motifs grew in tumor during treatment.

Samples were taken several times over chemoradiotherapy. The origin of this receptor is a human donor with HPV-associated anogenital cancer. V and J are TRBV6-5 and TRBJ2-7, with D perhaps TRBD2 (5 bases). Specimen: tumor tissue, collected from a patient who underwent chemoradiotherapy. This chain's CDR3 is CASSYGKKAGEQYF. The DNA for the CDR3 is TGTGCCAGCAGTTACGGGAAAAAGGCGGGCGAGCAGTACTTC.